This TCR beta chain appears in the sequencing data of a study of identical twins. Study-wide findings and caveats: In zero-insertion analyses, partial confounding could arise from invariant MAIT and iNKT cells.

Of note for this clonotype: Antigen: not known.

V dropped 3 bases and J dropped 2; count of bases not matched to a gene: 4. CDR1 is DFQATT and CDR2 is SNEGSKA in the germline V gene (reference sequence). The CDR3 extends over 14 amino acids. TCRdb itself ran the 5' RACE reads through MiXCR, one entry per CDR3 protein. The top ten clones hold roughly 1.5% of a sample with some 600,000 distinct CDR3 sequences, 7% to 7.5% of them seen once. This same sample was also part of a study on yellow fever vaccine responses in identical twins. That work states: A vaccine T cell response that seemed partly convergent and partly personalized was reported in twins.

This TCR derives from a woman between 18 and 29 years old in good health. The sequenced material came from PBMCs. This chain joins TRBV20-1 and TRBJ2-3; 8 positions agree with TRBD2. CDR3 region: CSARTSVLTDTQYF. As DNA, the CDR3 is TGCAGTGCTAGGACTAGCGTCCTCACAGATACGCAGTATTTT.